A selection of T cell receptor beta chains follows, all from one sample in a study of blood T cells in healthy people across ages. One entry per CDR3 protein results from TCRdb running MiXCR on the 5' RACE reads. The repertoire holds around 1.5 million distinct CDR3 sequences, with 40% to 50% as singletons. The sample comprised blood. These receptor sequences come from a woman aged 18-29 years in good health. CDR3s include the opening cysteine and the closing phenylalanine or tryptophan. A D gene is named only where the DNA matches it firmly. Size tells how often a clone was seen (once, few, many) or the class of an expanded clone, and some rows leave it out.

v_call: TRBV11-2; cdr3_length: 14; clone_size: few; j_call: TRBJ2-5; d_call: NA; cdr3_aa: CASSFHQGYNEQYF; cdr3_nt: TGTGCCAGCAGCTTTCATCAGGGCTACAATGAGCAGTACTTC
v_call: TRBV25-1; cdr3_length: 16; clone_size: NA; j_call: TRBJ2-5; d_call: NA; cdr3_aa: CASSDVSRLVYNEQYF; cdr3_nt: TGTGCCAGCAGTGACGTTAGCAGACTAGTCTACAATGAGCAGTACTTC
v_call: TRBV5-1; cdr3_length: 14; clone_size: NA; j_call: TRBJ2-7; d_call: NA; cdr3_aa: CASSFAQPSYEQYF; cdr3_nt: TGCGCCAGCAGCTTTGCCCAGCCCTCCTACGAGCAGTACTTC
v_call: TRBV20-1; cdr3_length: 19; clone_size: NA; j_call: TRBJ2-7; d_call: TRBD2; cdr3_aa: CSAESLSGGAFIPYNEQYF; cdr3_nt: TGCAGTGCTGAGTCTCTTAGCGGGGGGGCGTTTATCCCCTACAATGAGCAGTACTTC
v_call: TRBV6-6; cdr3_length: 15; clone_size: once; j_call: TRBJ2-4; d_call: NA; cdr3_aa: CASSPDRDLPEEQYF; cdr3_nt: TGTGCCAGCAGTCCGGACCGGGACTTACCCGAAGAGCAGTACTTC
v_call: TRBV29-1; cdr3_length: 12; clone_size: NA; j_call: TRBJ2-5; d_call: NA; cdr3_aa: CSVGQTLETQYF; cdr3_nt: TGCAGCGTTGGACAGACATTGGAGACCCAGTACTTC
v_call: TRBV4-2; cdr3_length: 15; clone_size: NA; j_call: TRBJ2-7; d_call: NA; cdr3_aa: CASSRELDVAYEQYF; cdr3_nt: TGTGCCAGCAGCCGGGAGCTTGACGTGGCCTACGAGCAGTACTTC
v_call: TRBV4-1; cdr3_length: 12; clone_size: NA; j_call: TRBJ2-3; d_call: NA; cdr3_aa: CASSQEQGFPYF; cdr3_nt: TGCGCCAGCAGCCAAGAACAGGGCTTTCCGTATTTT
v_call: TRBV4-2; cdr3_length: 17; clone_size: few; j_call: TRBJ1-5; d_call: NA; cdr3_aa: CASSQVELGMGNQPQHF; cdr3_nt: TGTGCCAGCAGCCAAGTTGAGCTGGGAATGGGCAATCAGCCCCAGCATTTT
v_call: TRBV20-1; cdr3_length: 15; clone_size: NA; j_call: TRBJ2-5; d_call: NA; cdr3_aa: CSARASTVGSKTQYF; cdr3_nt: TGCAGTGCTAGAGCGTCGACGGTAGGGTCAAAGACCCAGTACTTC
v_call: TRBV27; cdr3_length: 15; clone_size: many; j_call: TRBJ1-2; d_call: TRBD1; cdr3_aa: CASTRGTGVNYGYTF; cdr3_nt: TGTGCCAGCACCAGAGGGACAGGGGTAAACTATGGCTACACCTTC
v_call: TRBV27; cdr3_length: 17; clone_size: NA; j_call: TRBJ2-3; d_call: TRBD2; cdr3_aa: CASSLGSLAGGLHTQYF; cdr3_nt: TGTGCCAGCAGTTTAGGCTCGCTAGCGGGGGGCCTGCATACGCAGTATTTT